The 17 T cell receptor beta chains reported below all come from one sample, sequenced in a study of T cell responses to AZD1222 COVID-19 vaccine. TCRdb's table, derived via immunoSEQ multiplex PCR, lists solely in-frame clones and lacks some. This sample has some 120,000 clones, with around 92% found just once. Sample: peripheral blood, taken on day 0 of AZD1222 vaccination. The source of these receptors is an adult in good health.

This rearrangement joins TRBV10-3 to TRBJ1-2, with D possibly TRBD1 on 6 matching bases. The V end lost 3 bases, the J end lost 4 bases, and 9 bases lay between the germline ends. CDR3 length equals 13 residues. The germline gives CDR1 ENHRY, CDR2 SYGVKD. CDR3 region: CAISDPGAYGYTF. As DNA, the CDR3 is TGTGCCATCAGTGATCCAGGGGCCTATGGCTACACCTTC.

This sequence joins TRBV28 and TRBJ1-4; D ambiguous. The V gene's germline CDR1 is MDHEN and CDR2 SYDVKM. The CDR3 runs 15 residues. The V gene lost 3 bases and the J gene lost 2 bases, with 10 bases spanning the gap. The chain's CDR3 is CASSLAGSTNEKLFF. The CDR3 coding sequence is TGTGCCAGCAGTTTGGCGGGGTCCACTAATGAAAAACTGTTTTTT.

The chain is built from TRBV28 and TRBJ2-3; TRBD1 agrees at 8 bases. The ends lost 6 bases at V and 4 bases at J; junction bases unmatched: 6. CDR1 is MDHEN and CDR2 is SYDVKM in the germline V gene. CDR3 length: 14 residues. CDR3 DNA: TGTGCCAGCAGGCGGACAGGGTTGGCAGATACGCAGTATTTT. Translation gives CASRRTGLADTQYF.

This chain uses TRBV30 with TRBJ1-2, with 8 bases lining up with TRBD1. V shed 1 base and J 7 bases; nucleotides not matched to a gene: 8. Germline CDR1 and CDR2: GTSNPN and SVGIG (reference sequence). The CDR3 covers 14 residues. CDR3 amino acids: CAWSAQGASLGYTF. The CDR3 DNA reads as TGTGCCTGGAGTGCCCAGGGGGCCAGCCTTGGCTACACCTTC.

In this sample, this clone turned up once. This sequence joins TRBV7-9 and TRBJ1-6, with 9 positions matching TRBD1. Trimming cost V 8 bases and J 5 bases; bases outside gene matches: 7. This CDR3 contains 15 residues. Germline V lookup: CDR1 SEHNR, CDR2 FQNEAQ (reference sequence). The DNA for the CDR3 is TGTGCCAGCGGACAGGGGACAGGAGATAATTCACCCCTCCACTTT. This sequence encodes CASGQGTGDNSPLHF.

The V and J genes are TRBV19 and TRBJ1-1; tentatively, D is TRBD1 (5 bases). The CDR3 loop spans 13 amino acids. Per the germline V gene, CDR1 is LNHDA and CDR2 is SQIVND (reference sequence). The V and J ends lost 5 bases and 11 bases respectively, with 18 bases between them. The CDR3 here is CASSFSGYPWAFF. CDR3 DNA: TGTGCCAGTAGTTTCTCAGGGTATCCTTGGGCTTTCTTT. Supplemented by reference TRBV19 and TRBJ1-1, the full variable domain reads DGGITQSPKYLFRKEGQNVTLSCEQNLNHDAMYWYRQDPGQGLRLIYYSQIVNDFQKGDIAEGYSVSREKKESFPLTVTSAQKNPTAFYLCASSFSGYPWAFFGQGTRLTVV.

The chain recombines TRBV7-2 with TRBJ1-5, with a possible D match to TRBD1 (5 bases). There are 18 residues in the CDR3. V was pared by 1 base and J by 0 bases, with 16 bases between. Germline V gene lookup returns CDR1 SGHTA and CDR2 FQGNSA. The CDR3 loop reads CASSLGGGGPYSNQPQHF. DNA for the CDR3: TGTGCCAGCAGCTTAGGGGGGGGAGGTCCTTATAGCAATCAGCCCCAGCATTTT.

The CDR3 loop is CASSEDDRAGTEAFF. The DNA of the CDR3 is TGTGCCAGCAGTGAAGACGACAGGGCAGGCACTGAAGCTTTCTTT. The chain recombines TRBV25-1 with TRBJ1-1, with 7 bases lining up with TRBD1. The CDR3 runs 15 residues. Trimming took 2 bases from V and 4 from J; bases not matched to a gene: 7. Germline loops: CDR1 MGHDK, CDR2 SYGVNS.

The rearrangement joins TRBV5-6 to TRBJ1-6, with D possibly being TRBD1 (5 bases). Germline CDR1 reads SGHDT; CDR2 reads YYEEEE. The CDR3 has 14 amino acids. Trimming shortened V by 6 bases and J by 6 bases, and 13 bases separated the two germline ends. CDR3 DNA sequence: TGTGCCAGCACCCTGGGGCGGCTTAATTCACCCCTCCACTTT. Protein product: CASTLGRLNSPLHF.

This clone has a single count. This sequence joins TRBV5-1 and TRBJ1-1; 7 nucleotides agree with TRBD1. CDR1 and CDR2 from the germline V gene are SGHRS and YFSETQ. V was clipped by 3 bases and J by 4 bases; unmatched bases: 9. The CDR3 has 15 amino acids. The CDR3 reads CASSSNYRGGTEAFF. In DNA form, the CDR3 reads TGCGCCAGCAGCTCGAACTACAGGGGAGGCACTGAAGCTTTCTTT.

This clone was recorded a few times. This chain uses TRBV2 with TRBJ1-2; D not certain. V was pared by 7 bases and J by 3 bases, with 9 bases between. Germline assignment: CDR1 SNHLY and CDR2 FYNNEI. The CDR3 is 12 amino acids. Here the CDR3 DNA reads TGTGCCAGCATGAAGGGTGACTATGGCTACACCTTC. It encodes CASMKGDYGYTF.

As DNA, the CDR3 is TGTGCCAGCAGAATCACTAGCCCCCTCGGGGAGCTGTTTTTT. Its translation is CASRITSPLGELFF. This chain links TRBV3-1 (or the pseudogene TRBV3-2) with TRBJ2-2; D is perhaps TRBD2 (6 bases). CDR1 is LGHDT, CDR2 YNNKEL, per germline (reference sequence). This CDR3 spans 14 amino acids. Between the trimmed V and J ends, which lost 6 bases and 7 bases, there was a span of 15 bases.

This clone was seen only once. The chain links TRBV11-3 to TRBJ2-1, with TRBD2 matching over 14 bases. With 3 bases clipped from V and 9 bases from J, the junction kept 4 bases outside the gene matches. CDR1 is SGHNT, CDR2 YENEEA, per germline. The CDR3 runs to 15 residues. The CDR3 sequence: CASSLTSGGAGEQFF. CDR3 DNA sequence: TGTGCCAGCAGCTTGACTAGCGGGGGGGCGGGTGAGCAGTTCTTC.

The chain employs TRBV29-1 and TRBJ1-1; no definite D call. The CDR3 is 14 residues long. Germline-derived CDR1 and CDR2 are SQVTM and ANQGSEA. Between the trimmed V and J ends, which lost 7 bases and 2 bases, there was a span of 17 bases. The CDR3: CSALPPHLNTEAFF. DNA of the CDR3: TGCAGCGCACTCCCCCCCCACCTAAACACTGAAGCTTTCTTT. The whole variable domain, remainder taken from reference TRBV29-1 and TRBJ1-1, is SAVISQKPSRDICQRGTSLTIQCQVDSQVTMMFWYRQQPGQSLTLIATANQGSEATYESGFVIDKFPISRPNLTFSTLTVSNMSPEDSSIYLCSALPPHLNTEAFFGQGTRLTVV.

The V call is TRBV9, the J call TRBJ2-5; D is uncertain. V dropped 4 bases and J dropped 6 bases, with 10 bases sitting between them. Germline V gene data show CDR1 as SGDLS and CDR2 as YYNGEE. The CDR3 loop spans 12 amino acids. CDR3: CASSSTGKTQYF. The DNA for the CDR3 is TGTGCCAGCAGCTCGACTGGAAAGACCCAGTACTTC.

The J gene is TRBJ1-4, the V gene TRBV6-6; D perhaps matches TRBD1 (6 bases). The CDR3 extends over 13 amino acids. The germline CDR1 and CDR2 sequences are MNHNY and SVGAGI (reference sequence). Trimming stripped 6 bases from V and 4 bases from J, with 9 bases between. CDR3 in amino acids: CASRTGNNEKLFF. CDR3 nucleotide sequence: TGTGCCAGCAGGACAGGAAATAATGAAAAACTGTTTTTT.

The chain combines TRBV28 with TRBJ2-7, with a tentative D call TRBD2 (5 bases). Per the germline V gene, CDR1 is MDHEN and CDR2 is SYDVKM. The CDR3 runs to 13 residues. Between the trimmed V and J ends, which lost 4 bases and 2 bases, there was a span of 9 bases. The CDR3: CASSWEPPYEQYF. The CDR3, as DNA: TGTGCCAGCAGTTGGGAGCCCCCCTACGAGCAGTACTTC.